Below, one T cell receptor (beta chain) is given with its context. Its antigen is currently unknown. The CDR3 runs 18 residues. J lost 7 bases, V lost 3 bases, and 14 bases had no gene match. Germline CDR1 SGDLS, CDR2 YYNGEE. Primers: 60 V beta forward and 13 J beta reverse. Method: immunoSEQ multiplex PCR; TCRdb's copy keeps in-frame clones and lacks some. The sample records about 49,000 clones, 65% to 90% being singletons. The data are from a study of glioma-infiltrating T cells after dendritic cell vaccination. Across the study: Treatment, given 2003 to 2012, was autologous tumor lysate-pulsed dendritic cell vaccination. Dendritic cell vaccine was injected intradermally three times, biweekly. Study conclusions and caveats: No direct clonality-survival link was found; a diverse polyclonal response may matter.

Specimen: blood, collected before dendritic cell vaccination. The chain carries TRBV9 and TRBJ2-3; TRBD2 aligns across 13 bases. This TCR was recovered from a human donor with glioblastoma. The CDR3 loop reads CASSAGGVLAGGPNTQYF. Written as DNA, the CDR3 is TGTGCCAGCAGCGCAGGGGGGGTACTAGCGGGAGGGCCGAATACGCAGTATTTT.